These 9 T cell receptor beta chains were sequenced from one sample in a study of blood T cell repertoires in COVID-19. The repertoire was sequenced with immunoSEQ multiplex PCR; TCRdb's copy has only in-frame clones and lacks some. The profile shows over 65,000 clones, roughly three quarters of them singletons. Specimen: peripheral blood. The source of these receptors is a human donor in a cohort sampled during active COVID-19.

V gene TRBV7-3 combines with J gene TRBJ2-3; the match to TRBD2 covers 8 bases. Looked up from germline, CDR1 is SGHTA and CDR2 is FQGTGA. The CDR3 extends over 15 amino acids. J lost 4 bases, V lost 4 bases, and 7 bases had no gene match. In DNA form, the CDR3 reads TGTGCCAGCAGCTCCCAGGGACTAGTCGCAGATACGCAGTATTTT. Translation: CASSSQGLVADTQYF.

The chain links TRBV7-2 to TRBJ2-7, with TRBD2 matching over 8 bases. This CDR3 region has 15 residues. Germline-derived CDR1 and CDR2 are SGHTA and FQGNSA. The junction had 14 bases not matched to a gene; V was cut back by 5 bases and J by 8 bases. In DNA, the CDR3 is TGTGCCAGCAGCCCGGGGGGAGCGGGAGTCGGCCAGCAGTACTTC. As protein: CASSPGGAGVGQQYF.

The V and J genes are TRBV7-3 and TRBJ2-3; 9 nucleotides agree with TRBD2. V lost 4 bases and J lost 3; bases outside the gene matches: 8. The germline CDR1 and CDR2 sequences are SGHTA and FQGTGA. The CDR3 has 16 amino acids. CDR3 loop: CASSYRAGGRTDTQYF. The DNA for the CDR3 is TGTGCCAGCAGCTATCGAGCGGGAGGAAGGACAGATACGCAGTATTTT.

This clone was seen a handful of times. This chain connects TRBV7-3 to TRBJ2-1, with D possibly matching TRBD1 (6 bases). Trimming stripped 4 bases from V and 4 bases from J, with 14 bases between. CDR1 is SGHTA, CDR2 FQGTGA, per germline. The CDR3 totals 15 residues. The CDR3 loop is CASSSTGRSYNEQFF. CDR3 DNA sequence: TGTGCCAGCAGCTCGACAGGACGCTCGTACAATGAGCAGTTCTTC.

The rearrangement joins TRBV23-1 to TRBJ2-1, with 12 positions matching TRBD2. TRBV23-1 is an open reading frame whose function is uncertain. The CDR3 extends over 19 amino acids. With V trimmed by 6 bases and J by 1 base, 13 bases remained unmatched. DNA of the CDR3: TGCGCCAGCAGCCGCCCGGTTCGACTAGCGGGAGCGTCCTACAATGAGCAGTTCTTC. This gives the protein CASSRPVRLAGASYNEQFF.

The rearrangement links TRBV7-9 to TRBJ2-5; 8 bases fit TRBD1. J was trimmed by 7 bases and V by 1 base; bases with no gene match: 11. The germline gives CDR1 SEHNR, CDR2 FQNEAQ (reference sequence). CDR3 length: 16 amino acids. The CDR3 spells CASSLEVAGGGRTQYF. The CDR3 DNA reads as TGTGCCAGCAGCTTAGAAGTCGCAGGGGGCGGCCGGACCCAGTACTTC. Supplemented by reference TRBV7-9 and TRBJ2-5, the full variable domain reads DTGVSQNPRHKITKRGQNVTFRCDPISEHNRLYWYRQTLGQGPEFLTYFQNEAQLEKSRLLSDRFSAERPKGSFSTLEIQRTEQGDSAMYLCASSLEVAGGGRTQYFGPGTRLLVL.

The V gene is TRBV19, the J gene TRBJ2-1, with D perhaps matching TRBD2 (6 bases). The CDR3 has 12 residues. The V gene's germline CDR1 is LNHDA and CDR2 SQIVND (reference sequence). CDR3 sequence reads: CASGETYNEQFF. CDR3 sequence (DNA): TGTGCTTCGGGGGAGACCTACAATGAGCAGTTCTTC.

This chain uses TRBV7-8 with TRBJ1-5, with TRBD1 identical over 7 bases. The J segment lost 0 bases and the V segment lost 5 bases, leaving 16 bases of the junction unmatched. This CDR3 region has 19 residues. Germline lookup yields CDR1 SGHVS and CDR2 FQNEAQ. This CDR3 is CASSPYRMTGTYSNQPQHF. The CDR3 DNA reads TGTGCCAGCAGCCCCTATCGGATGACAGGGACCTATAGCAATCAGCCCCAGCATTTT. The full variable domain, in which reference TRBV7-8 and TRBJ1-5 provide the parts outside the CDR3, is GAGVSQSPRYKVAKRGQDVALRCDPISGHVSLFWYQQALGQGPEFLTYFQNEAQLDKSGLPSDRFFAERPEGSVSTLKIQRTQQEDSAVYLCASSPYRMTGTYSNQPQHFGDGTRLSIL.

This clone was recorded once. Here the CDR3 reads CASSPPTREGYTF. The CDR3 region has the DNA TGTGCCAGCTCACCACCGACCCGGGAAGGCTACACCTTC. The V and J genes are TRBV18 and TRBJ1-2; D is ambiguous. The germline V gene encodes CDR1 KGHSH and CDR2 LQKENI. The CDR3 extends over 13 amino acids. The ends were cut back, 0 bases at V and 8 bases at J, with 10 bases in the middle.